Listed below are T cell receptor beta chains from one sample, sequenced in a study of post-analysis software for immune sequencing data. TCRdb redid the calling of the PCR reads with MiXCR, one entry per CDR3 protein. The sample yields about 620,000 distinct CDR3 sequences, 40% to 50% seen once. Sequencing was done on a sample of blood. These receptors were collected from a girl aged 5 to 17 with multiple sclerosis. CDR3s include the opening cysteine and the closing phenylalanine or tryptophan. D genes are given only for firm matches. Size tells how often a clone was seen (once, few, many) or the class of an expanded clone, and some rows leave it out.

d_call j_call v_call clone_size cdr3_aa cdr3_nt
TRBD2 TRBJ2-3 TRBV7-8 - CASSATRGNTDTQYF TGTGCCAGCAGTGCAACGCGGGGGAACACAGATACGCAGTATTTT
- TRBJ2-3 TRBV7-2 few CASSLAHGGTADTQYF TGTGCCAGCAGCTTAGCGCATGGGGGTACGGCAGATACGCAGTATTTT
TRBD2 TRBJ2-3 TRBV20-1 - CSAGSGASTDTQYF TGCAGTGCTGGGAGCGGGGCTAGCACAGATACGCAGTATTTT
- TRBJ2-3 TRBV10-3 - CAISPTGDGADTQYF TGTGCCATCAGCCCCACGGGCGACGGCGCAGATACGCAGTATTTT
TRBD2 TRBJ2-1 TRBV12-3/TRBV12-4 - CASRTSDYNEQFF TGTGCCAGCAGGACTAGCGATTACAATGAGCAGTTCTTC
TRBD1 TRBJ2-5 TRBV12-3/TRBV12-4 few CASSFGQGSMRETQYF TGTGCCAGCAGTTTTGGACAGGGGAGTATGAGAGAGACCCAGTACTTC
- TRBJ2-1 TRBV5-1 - CASSLPGGRNEQFF TGCGCCAGCAGCCTCCCCGGGGGGCGCAATGAGCAGTTCTTC
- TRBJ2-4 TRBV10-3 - CAISEKAIGQYF TGTGCCATCAGTGAGAAAGCGATCGGGCAGTACTTC
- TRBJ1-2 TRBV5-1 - CASSSYPSGPDYGYTF TGCGCCAGCAGCTCATACCCCTCCGGACCGGATTATGGCTACACCTTC
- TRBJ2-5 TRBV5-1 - CASSIIFQETQYF TGCGCCAGCAGCATAATTTTCCAAGAGACCCAGTACTTC
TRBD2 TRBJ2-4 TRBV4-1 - CASSQALQSGGARYIQYF TGCGCCAGCAGCCAAGCGCTGCAGAGCGGGGGGGCCCGATACATTCAGTACTTC
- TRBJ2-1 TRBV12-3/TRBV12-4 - CASSLAGVWGHEQFF TGTGCCAGCAGTTTAGCGGGCGTCTGGGGTCATGAGCAGTTCTTC
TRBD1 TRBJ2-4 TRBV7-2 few CASSLGTGKIQYF TGTGCCAGCAGCTTAGGGACAGGGAAGATTCAGTACTTC
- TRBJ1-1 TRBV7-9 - CASSLSVQTPTEAFF TGTGCCAGCAGCTTATCGGTTCAGACTCCCACTGAAGCTTTCTTT
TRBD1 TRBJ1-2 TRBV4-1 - CASSQPRGQFNYGYTF TGCGCCAGCAGCCAGCCAAGGGGACAGTTCAACTATGGCTACACCTTC
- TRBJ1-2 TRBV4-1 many CASSQDGRRGNYGYTF TGCGCCAGCAGCCAAGACGGGCGCAGGGGTAACTATGGCTACACCTTC
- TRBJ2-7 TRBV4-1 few CASSQDSRSSYEQYF TGCGCCAGCAGCCAAGATAGCCGGAGCTCCTACGAGCAGTACTTC
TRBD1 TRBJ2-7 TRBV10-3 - CAISPDRDSAYEQYF TGTGCCATCAGTCCAGACAGGGACAGTGCCTACGAGCAGTACTTC
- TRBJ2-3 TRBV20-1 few CSAPRTDTQYF TGCAGTGCGCCTCGTACAGATACGCAGTATTTT
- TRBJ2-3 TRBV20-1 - CSVTMGPTDTQYF TGCAGTGTTACGATGGGTCCCACAGATACGCAGTATTTT
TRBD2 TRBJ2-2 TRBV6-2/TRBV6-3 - CASSGLVVGTGELFF TGTGCCAGCAGCGGACTAGTCGTTGGCACCGGGGAGCTGTTTTTT
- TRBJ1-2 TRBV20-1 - CSARQVYGYTF TGCAGTGCGCGACAGGTCTATGGCTACACCTTC
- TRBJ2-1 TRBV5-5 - CASSLTWSGNEQFF TGTGCCAGCAGCTTGACTTGGTCCGGTAATGAGCAGTTCTTC